A selection of T cell receptor beta chains follows, all from one sample in a study of lymphopenia after photon versus proton radiotherapy. Only in-frame clones appear in the TCRdb table, and some are missing; sequencing was by immunoSEQ multiplex PCR. The sample has tens of thousands of clones, around 86% seen once. The specimen comprised peripheral blood, sampled from a patient treated with photon-based radiotherapy. Receptors were obtained from a man aged 40-49 years with gastric cancer. Both conserved end residues are part of each CDR3. Each record gives: D gene, clone size, V gene, J gene, CDR3 protein, CDR3 DNA. The D gene is left open where the match is weak. Size is omitted from some rows. Given values are once, few, many or a class for expanded clones.

d_call: NA; clone_size: NA; v_call: TRBV30; j_call: TRBJ2-6; cdr3_aa: CAWSGGSGANVLTF; cdr3_nt: TGTGCCTGGAGTGGGGGCTCTGGGGCCAACGTCCTGACTTTC
d_call: TRBD1; clone_size: NA; v_call: TRBV2; j_call: TRBJ1-5; cdr3_aa: CASSEQGSGNQPQHF; cdr3_nt: TGTGCCAGCAGCGAACAGGGGAGCGGCAATCAGCCCCAGCATTTT
d_call: NA; clone_size: NA; v_call: TRBV5-1; j_call: TRBJ1-1; cdr3_aa: CASTRDTGNTEAFF; cdr3_nt: TGCGCCAGCACCCGTGACACCGGGAACACTGAAGCTTTCTTT
d_call: TRBD1; clone_size: NA; v_call: TRBV7-6; j_call: TRBJ2-7; cdr3_aa: CASSSLQGGSYEQYF; cdr3_nt: TGTGCCAGCAGCTCTTTACAGGGGGGATCCTACGAGCAGTACTTC
d_call: NA; clone_size: NA; v_call: TRBV4-1; j_call: TRBJ1-6; cdr3_aa: CASRGQSVTVNSPLHF; cdr3_nt: TGCGCCAGCAGGGGACAAAGCGTTACCGTCAATTCACCCCTCCACTTT
d_call: TRBD2; clone_size: NA; v_call: TRBV5-1; j_call: TRBJ2-7; cdr3_aa: CASSTSSGGAPYEQYF; cdr3_nt: TGCGCCAGCAGCACTTCTAGCGGGGGGGCCCCCTACGAGCAGTACTTC
d_call: NA; clone_size: NA; v_call: TRBV10-3; j_call: TRBJ2-3; cdr3_aa: CAISGLPGDTQYF; cdr3_nt: TGTGCCATCAGTGGTCTACCCGGGGATACGCAGTATTTT
d_call: NA; clone_size: NA; v_call: TRBV7-9; j_call: TRBJ1-4; cdr3_aa: CASSLVGQFNEKLFF; cdr3_nt: TGTGCCAGCAGCTTAGTTGGACAGTTTAATGAAAAACTGTTTTTT
d_call: TRBD2; clone_size: NA; v_call: TRBV11-1; j_call: TRBJ2-1; cdr3_aa: CASSLAGTSGGPWFF; cdr3_nt: TGTGCCAGCAGCTTAGCGGGGACTAGCGGGGGTCCGTGGTTCTTC
d_call: TRBD1; clone_size: NA; v_call: TRBV5-4; j_call: TRBJ2-5; cdr3_aa: CASSLPGGKETQYF; cdr3_nt: TGTGCCAGCAGCTTACCAGGGGGAAAGGAGACCCAGTACTTC
d_call: TRBD2; clone_size: NA; v_call: TRBV2; j_call: TRBJ2-3; cdr3_aa: CASSNPPGGAGNTQYF; cdr3_nt: TGTGCCAGCAGCAATCCCCCCGGGGGGGCTGGGAATACGCAGTATTTT
d_call: NA; clone_size: NA; v_call: TRBV9; j_call: TRBJ1-4; cdr3_aa: CASSVGLRSKLFF; cdr3_nt: TGTGCCAGCAGCGTCGGCCTACGGTCAAAACTGTTTTTT
d_call: NA; clone_size: NA; v_call: TRBV18; j_call: TRBJ2-5; cdr3_aa: CASSPRETQYF; cdr3_nt: TGTGCCAGCTCACCCCGAGAGACCCAGTACTTC
d_call: NA; clone_size: few; v_call: TRBV18; j_call: TRBJ2-2; cdr3_aa: CASSPTGGELFF; cdr3_nt: TGTGCCAGCTCACCAACTGGCGGGGAGCTGTTTTTT
d_call: NA; clone_size: few; v_call: TRBV13; j_call: TRBJ2-1; cdr3_aa: CASSLGKGHYNEQFF; cdr3_nt: TGTGCCAGCAGCTTAGGCAAGGGGCACTACAATGAGCAGTTCTTC
d_call: NA; clone_size: NA; v_call: TRBV5-1; j_call: TRBJ1-4; cdr3_aa: CASSPGQINEKLFF; cdr3_nt: TGCGCCAGCAGCCCAGGACAGATTAATGAAAAACTGTTTTTT
d_call: NA; clone_size: NA; v_call: TRBV20-1; j_call: TRBJ2-5; cdr3_aa: CSADHQETQYF; cdr3_nt: TGCAGTGCCGATCACCAAGAGACCCAGTACTTC
d_call: TRBD1; clone_size: NA; v_call: TRBV7-2; j_call: TRBJ2-4; cdr3_aa: CASSTGAGNIQYF; cdr3_nt: TGTGCCAGCAGCACAGGGGCGGGTAACATTCAGTACTTC
d_call: NA; clone_size: NA; v_call: TRBV7-2; j_call: TRBJ2-7; cdr3_aa: CASSFDSLPEQYF; cdr3_nt: TGTGCCAGCAGCTTCGACTCTCTACCCGAGCAGTACTTC
d_call: NA; clone_size: NA; v_call: TRBV9; j_call: TRBJ1-4; cdr3_aa: CASSPLPGSNEKLFF; cdr3_nt: TGTGCCAGCAGCCCCCTGCCAGGGTCTAATGAAAAACTGTTTTTT
d_call: TRBD1; clone_size: NA; v_call: TRBV7-9; j_call: TRBJ1-5; cdr3_aa: CASSLGTGGSNQPQHF; cdr3_nt: TGTGCCAGCAGCTTAGGTACAGGGGGGAGCAATCAGCCCCAGCATTTT
d_call: TRBD1; clone_size: NA; v_call: TRBV5-6; j_call: TRBJ1-3; cdr3_aa: CASSVRGLGNTIYF; cdr3_nt: TGTGCCAGCAGCGTCAGGGGGCTTGGAAACACCATATATTTT
d_call: NA; clone_size: once; v_call: TRBV5-1; j_call: TRBJ1-6; cdr3_aa: CASSLEQVSSYNSPLHF; cdr3_nt: TGCGCCAGCAGCTTGGAACAGGTAAGCTCCTATAATTCACCCCTCCACTTT
d_call: TRBD2; clone_size: NA; v_call: TRBV27; j_call: TRBJ2-7; cdr3_aa: CASSGTSGGTYEQYF; cdr3_nt: TGTGCCAGCAGCGGGACTAGCGGGGGGACCTACGAGCAGTACTTC
d_call: NA; clone_size: NA; v_call: TRBV7-2; j_call: TRBJ2-7; cdr3_aa: CASSLGGPEYEQYF; cdr3_nt: TGTGCCAGCAGCTTAGGGGGTCCTGAGTACGAGCAGTACTTC
d_call: NA; clone_size: NA; v_call: TRBV5-4; j_call: TRBJ1-1; cdr3_aa: CASSLGGAMNTEAFF; cdr3_nt: TGTGCCAGCAGCTTGGGTGGAGCTATGAACACTGAAGCTTTCTTT
d_call: TRBD2; clone_size: NA; v_call: TRBV7-2; j_call: TRBJ2-5; cdr3_aa: CASSPEGSGGALETQYF; cdr3_nt: TGTGCCAGCAGCCCAGAGGGTAGCGGGGGGGCGTTGGAGACCCAGTACTTC
d_call: TRBD2; clone_size: NA; v_call: TRBV28; j_call: TRBJ2-2; cdr3_aa: CASSLWRLAGGPGELFF; cdr3_nt: TGTGCCAGCAGTTTATGGCGTCTAGCGGGGGGCCCCGGGGAGCTGTTTTTT
d_call: TRBD2; clone_size: once; v_call: TRBV5-4; j_call: TRBJ2-3; cdr3_aa: CASSWGGSEDTQYF; cdr3_nt: TGTGCCAGCAGCTGGGGCGGGAGTGAGGATACGCAGTATTTT
d_call: TRBD1; clone_size: NA; v_call: TRBV19; j_call: TRBJ2-5; cdr3_aa: CASSMGQIQETQYF; cdr3_nt: TGTGCCAGTAGTATGGGACAGATACAAGAGACCCAGTACTTC
d_call: NA; clone_size: NA; v_call: TRBV5-6; j_call: TRBJ2-7; cdr3_aa: CASSSRLGARGRSYEQYF; cdr3_nt: TGTGCCAGCAGCTCCCGCTTGGGGGCCCGAGGGCGCTCCTACGAGCAGTACTTC
d_call: NA; clone_size: NA; v_call: TRBV12-5; j_call: TRBJ2-5; cdr3_aa: CASGLWETQYF; cdr3_nt: TGTGCTAGTGGTTTGTGGGAGACCCAGTACTTC
d_call: NA; clone_size: NA; v_call: TRBV5-1; j_call: TRBJ2-1; cdr3_aa: CASSLGLPPNEQFF; cdr3_nt: TGCGCCAGCAGCTTGGGGCTCCCGCCAAATGAGCAGTTCTTC
d_call: NA; clone_size: NA; v_call: TRBV11-3; j_call: TRBJ1-6; cdr3_aa: CASSLGRKDSPLHF; cdr3_nt: TGTGCCAGCAGCTTAGGCAGAAAGGATTCACCCCTCCACTTT
d_call: NA; clone_size: few; v_call: TRBV6-5; j_call: TRBJ1-4; cdr3_aa: CASSYGRISTNEKLFF; cdr3_nt: TGTGCCAGCAGTTACGGTAGGATCTCAACTAATGAAAAACTGTTTTTT
d_call: TRBD1; clone_size: NA; v_call: TRBV6-1; j_call: TRBJ2-1; cdr3_aa: CASSESGTGNYNEQFF; cdr3_nt: TGTGCCAGCAGTGAATCCGGGACAGGCAATTACAATGAGCAGTTCTTC